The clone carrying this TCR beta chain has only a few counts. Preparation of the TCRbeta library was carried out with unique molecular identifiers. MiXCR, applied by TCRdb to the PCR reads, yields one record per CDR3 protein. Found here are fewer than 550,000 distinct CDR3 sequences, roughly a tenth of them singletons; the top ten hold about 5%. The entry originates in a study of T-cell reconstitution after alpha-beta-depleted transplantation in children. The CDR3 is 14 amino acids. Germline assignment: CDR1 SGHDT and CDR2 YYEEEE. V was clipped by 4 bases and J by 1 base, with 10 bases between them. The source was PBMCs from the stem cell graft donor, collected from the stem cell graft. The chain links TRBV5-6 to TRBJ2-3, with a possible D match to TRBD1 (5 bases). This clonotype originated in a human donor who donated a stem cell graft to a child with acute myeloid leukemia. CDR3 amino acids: CASSIQDRTDTQYF. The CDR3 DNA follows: TGTGCCAGCAGCATACAGGACCGCACAGATACGCAGTATTTT. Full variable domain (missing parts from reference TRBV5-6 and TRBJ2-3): DAGVTQSPTHLIKTRGQQVTLRCSPKSGHDTVSWYQQALGQGPQFIFQYYEEEERQRGNFPDRFSGHQFPNYSSELNVNALLLGDSALYLCASSIQDRTDTQYFGPGTRLTVL.